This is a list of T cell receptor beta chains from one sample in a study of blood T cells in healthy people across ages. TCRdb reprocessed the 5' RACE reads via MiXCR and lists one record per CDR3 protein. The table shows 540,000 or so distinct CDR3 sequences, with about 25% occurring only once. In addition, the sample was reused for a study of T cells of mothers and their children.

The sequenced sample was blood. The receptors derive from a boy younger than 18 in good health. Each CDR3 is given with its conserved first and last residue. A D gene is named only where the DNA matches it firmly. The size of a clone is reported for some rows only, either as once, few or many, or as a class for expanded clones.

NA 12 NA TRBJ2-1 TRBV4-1 CASSQPYNEQFF TGCGCCAGCAGCCAACCCTACAATGAGCAGTTCTTC
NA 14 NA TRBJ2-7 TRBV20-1 CSATGAGHTYEQYF TGCAGTGCGACCGGTGCCGGGCATACCTACGAGCAGTACTTC
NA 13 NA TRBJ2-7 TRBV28 CASLRASSYEQYF TGTGCCAGCCTGAGGGCGAGCTCCTACGAGCAGTACTTC
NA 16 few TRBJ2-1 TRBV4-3 CASSQDSAETYNEQFF TGCGCCAGCAGCCAAGATAGCGCAGAGACCTACAATGAGCAGTTCTTC
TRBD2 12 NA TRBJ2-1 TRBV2 CASNLGGDEQFF TGTGCCAGCAATCTGGGAGGGGATGAGCAGTTCTTC
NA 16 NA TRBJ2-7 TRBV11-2 CASSSSRDKGKYEQYF TGTGCCAGCAGTTCATCTAGGGACAAGGGGAAATACGAGCAGTACTTC
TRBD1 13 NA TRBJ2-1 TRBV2 CASRFEGASEQFF TGTGCCAGCAGATTCGAGGGGGCTAGTGAGCAGTTCTTC
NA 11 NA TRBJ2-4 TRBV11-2 CASSPADIQYF TGTGCCAGCAGCCCCGCGGACATTCAGTACTTC
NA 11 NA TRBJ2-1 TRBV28 CASSLRQVWFF TGTGCCAGCAGTTTAAGACAGGTCTGGTTCTTC
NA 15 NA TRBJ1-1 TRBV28 CASSDSRTENTEAFF TGTGCCAGCAGTGACTCCCGGACAGAGAACACTGAAGCTTTCTTT
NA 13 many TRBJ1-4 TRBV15 CAISPGGFEKLFF TGTGCCATCAGTCCCGGGGGCTTTGAAAAACTGTTTTTT
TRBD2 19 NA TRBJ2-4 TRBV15 CATSRRIAGAVLAKNIQYF TGTGCCACCAGCAGACGTATAGCGGGAGCGGTCCTAGCCAAAAACATTCAGTACTTC
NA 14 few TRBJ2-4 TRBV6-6 CASSYSAVPNIQYF TGTGCCAGCAGTTACTCGGCGGTCCCAAACATTCAGTACTTC
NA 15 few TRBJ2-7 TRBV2 CASSVSTENSYEQYF TGTGCCAGCAGTGTATCGACAGAGAACTCCTACGAGCAGTACTTC
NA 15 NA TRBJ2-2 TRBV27 CATRRYSSPSGELFF TGTGCCACCCGGCGTTACAGTAGTCCCTCCGGGGAGCTGTTTTTT
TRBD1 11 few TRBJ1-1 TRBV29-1 CSVHRGTEAFF TGCAGCGTCCACAGGGGCACTGAAGCTTTCTTT
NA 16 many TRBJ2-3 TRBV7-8 CASSLRQRYSTDTQYF TGTGCCAGCAGCCTGAGACAGCGGTATAGCACAGATACGCAGTATTTT
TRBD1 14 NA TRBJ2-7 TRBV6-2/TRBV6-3 CASSYPTGDHEQYF TGTGCCAGCAGTTACCCCACAGGGGACCACGAGCAGTACTTC
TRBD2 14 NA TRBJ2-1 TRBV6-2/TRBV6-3 CASNLAGATNEQFF TGTGCCAGCAACCTAGCGGGGGCCACCAATGAGCAGTTCTTC
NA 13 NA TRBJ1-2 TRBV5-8 CASSHGPGYGYTF TGTGCCAGCAGTCATGGACCCGGCTATGGCTACACCTTC
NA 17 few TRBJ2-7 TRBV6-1 CASSRETGTDPGYEQYF TGTGCCAGCAGTAGAGAAACCGGGACCGACCCGGGGTACGAGCAGTACTTC
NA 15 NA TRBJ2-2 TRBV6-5 CASSYLGWDTGELFF TGTGCCAGCAGTTATTTAGGGTGGGACACCGGGGAGCTGTTTTTT
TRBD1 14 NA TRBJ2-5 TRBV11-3 CASSLLRDSETQYF TGTGCCAGCAGCCTCCTCCGGGACAGTGAGACCCAGTACTTC
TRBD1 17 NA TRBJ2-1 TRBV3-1 CASSQVFPFGTDNEQFF TGTGCCAGCAGCCAAGTTTTTCCTTTCGGGACAGACAATGAGCAGTTCTTC
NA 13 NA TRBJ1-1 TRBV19 CASSIGRTTEAFF TGTGCCAGTAGTATTGGGCGAACCACTGAAGCTTTCTTT
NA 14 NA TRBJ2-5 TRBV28 CASSLYGSQETQYF TGTGCCAGCAGTTTATATGGCAGCCAAGAGACCCAGTACTTC
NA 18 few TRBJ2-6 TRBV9 CASSVGDFPGVGANVLTF TGTGCCAGCAGCGTAGGGGATTTCCCCGGCGTTGGGGCCAACGTCCTGACTTTC
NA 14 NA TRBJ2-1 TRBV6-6 CASTDLRGANEQFF TGTGCCAGCACCGACCTACGGGGGGCCAATGAGCAGTTCTTC
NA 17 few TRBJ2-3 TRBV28 CASSFDLTGASTDTQYF TGTGCCAGCAGTTTCGATTTGACGGGTGCTAGCACAGATACGCAGTATTTT
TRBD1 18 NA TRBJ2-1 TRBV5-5 CASSLIPGQGPEQEGQFF TGTGCCAGCAGCTTGATACCGGGACAGGGACCCGAACAGGAGGGGCAGTTCTTC
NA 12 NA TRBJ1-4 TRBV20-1 CSSKSANEKLFF TGCAGTTCCAAGTCGGCTAATGAAAAACTGTTTTTT
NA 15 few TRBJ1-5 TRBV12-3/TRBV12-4 CASSLTGYSNQPQHF TGTGCCAGCAGTTTAACAGGGTATAGCAATCAGCCCCAGCATTTT
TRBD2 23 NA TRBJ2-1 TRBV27 CASSPKLLTSGGAYRILYNEQFF TGTGCCAGCAGTCCTAAGCTTCTCACTAGCGGGGGGGCTTATCGAATACTGTACAATGAGCAGTTCTTC
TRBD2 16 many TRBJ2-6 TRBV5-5 CASSLWGGSGANVLTF TGTGCCAGCAGCTTGTGGGGGGGCTCTGGGGCCAACGTCCTGACTTTC
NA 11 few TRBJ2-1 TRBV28 CASSAGFEQFF TGTGCCAGCAGTGCGGGGTTTGAGCAGTTCTTC
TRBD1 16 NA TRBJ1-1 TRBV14 CASSVWTGGVGTEAFF TGTGCCAGCAGCGTTTGGACAGGGGGCGTTGGCACTGAAGCTTTCTTT
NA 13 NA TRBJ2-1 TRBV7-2 CASRGEFYNEQFF TGTGCCAGCAGGGGGGAATTTTACAATGAGCAGTTCTTC
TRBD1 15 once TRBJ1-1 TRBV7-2 CASSYPQGVNTEAFF TGTGCCAGCAGCTACCCTCAGGGGGTGAACACTGAAGCTTTCTTT
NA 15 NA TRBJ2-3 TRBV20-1 CSARDRRISTDTQYF TGCAGTGCTAGAGATCGCAGGATTTCCACAGATACGCAGTATTTT